The 10 T cell receptor beta chains below were found in one sample sequenced in a study of control samples from healthy donors and cancer patients. Repertoires were generated with immunoSEQ multiplex PCR, while TCRdb's copy carries only in-frame clones and drops some. The sample consists of just over 80,000 clones, roughly nine tenths of them appearing once. Sequencing used blood. Receptors were obtained from a man aged 50 to 59 in good health.

This rearrangement joins TRBV27 to TRBJ2-5; 8 bases match TRBD2. The CDR3 has 14 residues. CDR1 MNHEY and CDR2 SMNVEV come from the germline V gene (reference sequence). The V gene end was trimmed by 5 bases and the J gene end by 5 bases; junction bases not matched to a gene: 7. The CDR3 region has the DNA TGTGCCAGCAGTATAGCGGGGCTGGGGGAGACCCAGTACTTC. Residues: CASSIAGLGETQYF.

CDR3 nucleotides: TGTGCCAGCAGTTTAATGGGGGGCTCTGAAGCTTTCTTT. It specifies CASSLMGGSEAFF. The V and J genes are TRBV27 and TRBJ1-1; weak D call: TRBD1 (6 bases). Germline values: CDR1 MNHEY, CDR2 SMNVEV (reference sequence). Trimming cost V 2 bases and J 6 bases, with 10 bases left between them. The CDR3 length is 13 residues.

The rearrangement joins TRBV21-1 to TRBJ2-2; the table names TRBD1, a call not compared with the DNA. TRBV21-1 is recorded as a pseudogene. The CDR3 totals 19 residues. CDR3 nucleotide sequence: TGTGCCAGCAGCAAAGGAGGAGCAGGGGTGGTGGAAAACACCGGGGAGCTGTTTTTT. Translated, it gives CASSKGGAGVVENTGELFF.

The chain employs TRBV15 and TRBJ2-1, with 14 bases identical to TRBD2. This CDR3 comprises 19 residues. The germline CDR1 and CDR2 sequences are LNHNV and YYDKDF (reference sequence). After removal of 1 base from V and 4 bases from J, the junction contained 9 bases not matched to a gene. CDR3 in DNA: TGTGCCACCAGCAGAGGGACTAGCGGGGGGCCCTATCTTTACAATGAGCAGTTCTTC. Encoded protein: CATSRGTSGGPYLYNEQFF. The variable domain in full, completed from reference TRBV15 and TRBJ2-1, reads DAMVIQNPRYQVTQFGKPVTLSCSQTLNHNVMYWYQQKSSQAPKLLFHYYDKDFNNEADTPDNFQSRRPNTSFCFLDIRSPGLGDTAMYLCATSRGTSGGPYLYNEQFFGPGTRLTVL.

This rearrangement joins TRBV11-3 to TRBJ1-2; D remains unclear. The V gene lost 1 base and the J gene lost 1 base, with 4 bases spanning the gap. Germline V gene data show CDR1 as SGHNT and CDR2 as YENEEA. This CDR3 comprises 13 residues. The CDR3 DNA reads as TGTGCCAGCAGCTTAGGGATTAACTATGGCTACACCTTC. Residues: CASSLGINYGYTF.

The chain is built from TRBV7-9 and TRBJ2-1; 10 nucleotides align to TRBD2. This CDR3 has 15 amino acids. Unmatched junction bases numbered 6, after V lost 1 base and J lost 9 bases. Germline V CDR1 and CDR2: SEHNR, FQNEAQ (reference sequence). CDR3 amino acids: CASSLEAGGLAEQFF. In DNA, the CDR3 is TGTGCCAGCAGCTTAGAAGCGGGGGGGCTGGCTGAGCAGTTCTTC.

The rearrangement uses TRBV3-1 (or the pseudogene TRBV3-2) and TRBJ1-5; D is possibly TRBD1 (6 bases). Germline assignment: CDR1 LGHDT and CDR2 YNNKEL (reference sequence). CDR3 length equals 15 residues. Trimming removed 4 bases at V and 6 bases at J, with 16 bases between. In nucleotides, the CDR3 is TGTGCCAGCAGCCCCCGAGGGGGGGTAGGTCAGCCCCAGCATTTT. Translation gives CASSPRGGVGQPQHF.

The rearrangement links TRBV7-2 to TRBJ1-5; tentative D call: TRBD1 (5 bases). The CDR3 spans 13 residues. Germline V gene lookup returns CDR1 SGHTA and CDR2 FQGNSA. V was shortened by 3 bases and J by 7 bases, with 10 bases between the two germline ends. Here the CDR3 DNA reads TGTGCCAGCAGCTTGGGGGAACGGCAGCCCCAGCATTTT. Its translation is CASSLGERQPQHF.

For the CDR3, the DNA is TGTGCCAGCAGTTCCCAAACGGCCGGGACACTCGTCATGAACACTGAAGCTTTCTTT. It encodes CASSSQTAGTLVMNTEAFF. The chain has TRBV11-2 and TRBJ1-1, with D perhaps matching TRBD1 (6 bases). The V end was cut by 6 bases, the J end by 0 bases, with 26 bases between. In germline, CDR1 is SGHAT, CDR2 FQNNGV. This CDR3 contains 19 residues.

This clone showed up just a few times. The rearrangement uses TRBV7-8 and TRBJ2-5; TRBD1 is a possible D gene (7 bases). Germline CDR1 reads SGHVS; CDR2 reads FQNEAQ. CDR3 length: 13 amino acids. Trimming shortened V by 5 bases and J by 5 bases, and 12 bases separated the two germline ends. CDR3 nucleotides: TGTGCCAGCAGCACCAGGGGGGAGGAGACCCAGTACTTC. The encoded protein is CASSTRGEETQYF.